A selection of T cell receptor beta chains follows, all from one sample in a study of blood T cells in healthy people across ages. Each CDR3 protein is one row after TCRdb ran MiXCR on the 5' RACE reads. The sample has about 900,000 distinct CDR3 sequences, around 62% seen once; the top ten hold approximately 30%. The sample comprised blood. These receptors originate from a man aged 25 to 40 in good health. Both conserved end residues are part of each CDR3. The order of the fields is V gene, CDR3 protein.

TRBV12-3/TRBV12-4 CASSLSVGTGELFF
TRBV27 CASSPLPQIRTGELFF
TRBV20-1 CSAGANLGTDTQYF
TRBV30 CAWERGHRGRETQYF
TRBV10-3 CAISESDRPLTMDGYTF
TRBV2 CASKAGLSVDTQYF
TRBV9 CASSGASGGQAEQYF
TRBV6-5 CASSSSSGGRETQYF
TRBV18 CASSPGVVYEQYF
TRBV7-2 CAKPGQGAVPFSTDTQYF
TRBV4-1 CASSQIIKRGSMNSPLHF
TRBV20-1 CSARGVDHYEQYF
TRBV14 CASSQDAAGETQYF
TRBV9 CASSVDTMGTEAFF
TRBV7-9 CASSFYSGPPYRYF
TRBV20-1 CSPSGRPNTEAFF
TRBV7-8 CASSSYRGRYEQYF
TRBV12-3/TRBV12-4 CASSLGDIHYNEQYF
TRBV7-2 CASSLGKFTDTQYF
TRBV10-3 CAISERGYEQYF
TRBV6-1 CASSGWDRDYSGANVLTF
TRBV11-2 CASSLILGHTQYF
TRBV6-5 CAGSYGSGSPYEQYF
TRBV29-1 CSVGRLNEKLFF
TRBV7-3 CASSRRAGGPSSYNEQFF
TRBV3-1 CASSQTGTETYEQYF
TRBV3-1 CASSQDRIAGGRPYNEQFF
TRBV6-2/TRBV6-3 CASSYRGTFSGYEQFF
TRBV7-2 CASSFPGAARYEQYF
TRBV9 CASSVEARGPYNEQFF
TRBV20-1 CSARGFPVPSLNTEAFF
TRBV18 CASSPSDRAIEVLHF
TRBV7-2 CASSLGYTGGNEKLFF
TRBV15 CATSREIGRANYGYTF
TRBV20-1 CSGTDKKTPYEQYF
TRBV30 CAWSASVRTDTQYF
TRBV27 CASSLGRGPYEQYF
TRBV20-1 CSAEDRATPQETQFF
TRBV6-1 CASSLRGGRNEQFF
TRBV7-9 CASSPTGPHGKYGYTF